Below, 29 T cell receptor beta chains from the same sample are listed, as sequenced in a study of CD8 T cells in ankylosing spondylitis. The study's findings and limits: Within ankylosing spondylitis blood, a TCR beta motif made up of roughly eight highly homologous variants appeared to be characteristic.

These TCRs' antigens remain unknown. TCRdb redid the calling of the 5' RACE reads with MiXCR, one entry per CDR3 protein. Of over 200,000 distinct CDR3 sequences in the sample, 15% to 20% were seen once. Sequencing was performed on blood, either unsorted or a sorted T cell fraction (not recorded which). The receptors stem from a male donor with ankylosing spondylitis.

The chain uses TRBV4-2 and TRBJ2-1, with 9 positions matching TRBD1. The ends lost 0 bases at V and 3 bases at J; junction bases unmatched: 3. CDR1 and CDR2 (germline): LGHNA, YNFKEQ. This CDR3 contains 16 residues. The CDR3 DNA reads TGTGCCAGCAGCCAAGAGGGACAGGGAGTCTACAATGAGCAGTTCTTC. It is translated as CASSQEGQGVYNEQFF.

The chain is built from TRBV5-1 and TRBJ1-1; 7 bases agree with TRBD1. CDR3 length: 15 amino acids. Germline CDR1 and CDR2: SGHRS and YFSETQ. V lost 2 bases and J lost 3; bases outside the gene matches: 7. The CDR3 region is CASSFGDTGDTEAFF. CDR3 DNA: TGCGCCAGCAGCTTTGGGGACACAGGGGACACTGAAGCTTTCTTT.

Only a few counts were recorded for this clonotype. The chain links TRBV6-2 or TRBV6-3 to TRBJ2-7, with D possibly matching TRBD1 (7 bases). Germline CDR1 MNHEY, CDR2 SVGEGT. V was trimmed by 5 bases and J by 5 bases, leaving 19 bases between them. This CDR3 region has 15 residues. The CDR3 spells CASSPRGGGYNEQYF. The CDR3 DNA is TGTGCCAGCAGTCCCCGCGGAGGGGGCTACAACGAGCAGTACTTC.

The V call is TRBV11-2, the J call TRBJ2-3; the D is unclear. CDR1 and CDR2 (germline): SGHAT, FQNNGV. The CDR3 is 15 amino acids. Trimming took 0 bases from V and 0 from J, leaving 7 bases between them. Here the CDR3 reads CASSLEPSSTDTQYF. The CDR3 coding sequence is TGTGCCAGCAGCTTAGAGCCAAGCAGCACAGATACGCAGTATTTT.

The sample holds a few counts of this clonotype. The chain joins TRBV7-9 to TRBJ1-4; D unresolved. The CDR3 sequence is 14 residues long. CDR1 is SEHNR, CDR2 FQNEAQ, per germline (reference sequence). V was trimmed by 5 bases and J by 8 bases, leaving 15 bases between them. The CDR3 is CASSPPGAGEKLFF. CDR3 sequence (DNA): TGTGCCAGCAGCCCCCCGGGCGCCGGCGAAAAACTGTTTTTT.

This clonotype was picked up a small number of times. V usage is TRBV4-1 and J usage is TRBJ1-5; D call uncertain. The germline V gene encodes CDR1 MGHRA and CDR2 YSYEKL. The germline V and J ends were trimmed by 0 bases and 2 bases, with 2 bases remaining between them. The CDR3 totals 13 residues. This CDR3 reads CASSQDRNQPQHF. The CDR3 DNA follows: TGCGCCAGCAGCCAAGATCGCAATCAGCCCCAGCATTTT.

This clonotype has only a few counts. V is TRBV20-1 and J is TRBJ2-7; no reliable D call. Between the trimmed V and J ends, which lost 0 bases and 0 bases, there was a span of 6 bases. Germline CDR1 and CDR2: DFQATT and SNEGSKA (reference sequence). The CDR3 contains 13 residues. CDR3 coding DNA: TGCAGTGCTAGAGACCCAGACTCCTACGAGCAGTACTTC. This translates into CSARDPDSYEQYF.

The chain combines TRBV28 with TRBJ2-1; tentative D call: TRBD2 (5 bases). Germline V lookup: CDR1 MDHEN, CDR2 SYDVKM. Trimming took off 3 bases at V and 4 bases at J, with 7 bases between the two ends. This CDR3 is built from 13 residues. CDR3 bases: TGTGCCAGCAGTTTCCGAGGGTACAATGAGCAGTTCTTC. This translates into CASSFRGYNEQFF.

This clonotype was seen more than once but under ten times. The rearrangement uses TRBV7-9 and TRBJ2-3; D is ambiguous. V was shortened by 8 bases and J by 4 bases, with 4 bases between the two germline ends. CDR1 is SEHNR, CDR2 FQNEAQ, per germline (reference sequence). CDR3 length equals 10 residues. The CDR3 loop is CASEADTQYF. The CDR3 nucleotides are TGTGCCAGCGAGGCAGATACGCAGTATTTT.

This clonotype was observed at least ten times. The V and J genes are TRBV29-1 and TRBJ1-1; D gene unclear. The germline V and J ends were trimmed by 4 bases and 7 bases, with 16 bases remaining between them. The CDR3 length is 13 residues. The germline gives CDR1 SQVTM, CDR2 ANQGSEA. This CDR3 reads CSVGGGDENEAFF. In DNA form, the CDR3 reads TGCAGCGTTGGAGGTGGGGATGAGAATGAAGCTTTCTTT.

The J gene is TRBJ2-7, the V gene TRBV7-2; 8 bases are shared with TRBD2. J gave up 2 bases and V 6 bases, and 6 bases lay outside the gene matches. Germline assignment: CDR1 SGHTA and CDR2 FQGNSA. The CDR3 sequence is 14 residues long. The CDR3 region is CASSEPGLAYEQYF. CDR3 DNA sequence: TGTGCCAGCAGTGAACCGGGACTAGCCTACGAGCAGTACTTC.

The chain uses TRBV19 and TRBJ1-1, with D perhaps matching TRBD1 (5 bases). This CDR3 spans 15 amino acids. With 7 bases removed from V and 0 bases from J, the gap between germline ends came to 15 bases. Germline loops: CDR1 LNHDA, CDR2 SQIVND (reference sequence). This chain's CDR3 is CASTPLGEVNTEAFF. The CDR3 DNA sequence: TGTGCCAGTACCCCGTTGGGGGAGGTGAACACTGAAGCTTTCTTT. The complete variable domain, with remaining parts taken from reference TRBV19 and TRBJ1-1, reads DGGITQSPKYLFRKEGQNVTLSCEQNLNHDAMYWYRQDPGQGLRLIYYSQIVNDFQKGDIAEGYSVSREKKESFPLTVTSAQKNPTAFYLCASTPLGEVNTEAFFGQGTRLTVV.

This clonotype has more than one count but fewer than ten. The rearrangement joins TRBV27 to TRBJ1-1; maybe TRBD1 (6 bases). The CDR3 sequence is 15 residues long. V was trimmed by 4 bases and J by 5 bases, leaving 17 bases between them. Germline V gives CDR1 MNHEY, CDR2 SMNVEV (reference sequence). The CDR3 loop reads CASSSNRGVWTEAFF. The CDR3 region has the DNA TGTGCCAGCAGTTCCAATAGGGGGGTTTGGACTGAAGCTTTCTTT.

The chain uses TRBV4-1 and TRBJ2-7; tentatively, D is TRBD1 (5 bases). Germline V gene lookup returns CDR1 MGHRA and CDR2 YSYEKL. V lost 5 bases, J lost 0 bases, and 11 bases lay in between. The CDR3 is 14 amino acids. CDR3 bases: TGCGCCAGCAGCACACCGGACATCTCCTACGAGCAGTACTTC. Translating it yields CASSTPDISYEQYF.

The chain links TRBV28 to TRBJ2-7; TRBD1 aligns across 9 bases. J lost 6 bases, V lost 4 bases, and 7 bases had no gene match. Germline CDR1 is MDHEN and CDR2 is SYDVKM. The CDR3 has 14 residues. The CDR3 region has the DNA TGTGCCAGCAGTTCCTCCGGGACAGGGTCCGAGCAGTACTTC. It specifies CASSSSGTGSEQYF.

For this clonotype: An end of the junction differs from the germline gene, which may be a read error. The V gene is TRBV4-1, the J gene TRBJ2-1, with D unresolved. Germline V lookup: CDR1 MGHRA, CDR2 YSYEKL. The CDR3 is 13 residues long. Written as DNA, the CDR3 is TGCGCCATCAGCCAATCTGTGGGATATGAGCAGTTCTTC. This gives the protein CAISQSVGYEQFF.

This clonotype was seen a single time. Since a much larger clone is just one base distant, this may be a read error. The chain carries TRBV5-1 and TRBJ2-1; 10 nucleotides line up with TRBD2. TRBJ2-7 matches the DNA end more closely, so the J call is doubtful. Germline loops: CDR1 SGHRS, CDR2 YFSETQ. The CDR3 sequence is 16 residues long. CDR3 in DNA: TGCGCCAGCAGCCTACTGGGACTAGCGACGTACAATGAGCAGTACTTC. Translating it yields CASSLLGLATYNEQYF.

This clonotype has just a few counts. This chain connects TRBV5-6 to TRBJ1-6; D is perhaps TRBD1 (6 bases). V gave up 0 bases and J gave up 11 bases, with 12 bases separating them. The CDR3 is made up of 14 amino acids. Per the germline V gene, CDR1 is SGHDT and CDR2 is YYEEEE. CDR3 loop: CASSLVTGMAPLHF. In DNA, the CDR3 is TGTGCCAGCAGCTTGGTTACAGGGATGGCACCCCTCCACTTT.

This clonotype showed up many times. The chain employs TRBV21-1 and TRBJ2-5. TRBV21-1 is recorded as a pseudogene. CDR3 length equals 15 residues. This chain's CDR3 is CASSRMTHGQETQYF. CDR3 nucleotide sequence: TGTGCCAGCAGCAGGATGACTCACGGCCAAGAGACCCAGTACTTC.

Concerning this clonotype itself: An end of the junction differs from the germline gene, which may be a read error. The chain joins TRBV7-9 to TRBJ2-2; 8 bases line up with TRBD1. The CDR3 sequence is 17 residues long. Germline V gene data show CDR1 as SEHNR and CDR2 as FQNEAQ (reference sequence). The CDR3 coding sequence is TGTGCCAGCAGCCACCCGATAGCGACAGGGGACACCGGGGAGCTGGTTTTT. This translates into CASSHPIATGDTGELVF. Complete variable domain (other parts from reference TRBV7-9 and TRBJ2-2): DTGVSQNPRHKITKRGQNVTFRCDPISEHNRLYWYRQTLGQGPEFLTYFQNEAQLEKSRLLSDRFSAERPKGSFSTLEIQRTEQGDSAMYLCASSHPIATGDTGELVFGEGSRLTVL.

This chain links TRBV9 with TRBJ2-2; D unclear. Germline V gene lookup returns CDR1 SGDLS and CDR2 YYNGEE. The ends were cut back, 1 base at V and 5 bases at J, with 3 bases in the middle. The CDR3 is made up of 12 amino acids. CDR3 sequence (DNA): TGTGCCAGCAGCGTAAATACCGGGGAGCTGTTTTTT. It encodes CASSVNTGELFF. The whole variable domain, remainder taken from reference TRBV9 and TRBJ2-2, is DSGVTQTPKHLITATGQRVTLRCSPRSGDLSVYWYQQSLDQGLQFLIQYYNGEERAKGNILERFSAQQFPDLHSELNLSSLELGDSALYFCASSVNTGELFFGEGSRLTVL.

CDR3 nucleotides: TGCGCCAGCAGCCCGGGGACAGGGACCGTTCAAGAGACCCAGTACTTC. Amino acid sequence: CASSPGTGTVQETQYF. This chain uses TRBV5-1 with TRBJ2-5, with 9 bases aligning to TRBD1. Unmatched junction bases numbered 9, after V lost 4 bases and J lost 2 bases. Germline CDR1 reads SGHRS; CDR2 reads YFSETQ. This CDR3 has 16 amino acids.

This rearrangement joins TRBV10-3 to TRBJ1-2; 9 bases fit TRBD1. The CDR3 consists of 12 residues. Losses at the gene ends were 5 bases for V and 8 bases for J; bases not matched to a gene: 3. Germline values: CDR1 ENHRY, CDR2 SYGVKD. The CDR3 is CAISSGTGGYTF. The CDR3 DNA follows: TGTGCCATCAGTTCCGGGACAGGGGGCTACACCTTC.

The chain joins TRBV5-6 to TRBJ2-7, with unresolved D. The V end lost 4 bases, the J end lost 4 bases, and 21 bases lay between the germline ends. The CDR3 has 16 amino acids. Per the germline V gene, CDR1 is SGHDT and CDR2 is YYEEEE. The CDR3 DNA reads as TGTGCCAGCAGCAGCCCGGAGTCGTTGTTTGTGTACGAGCAGTACTTC. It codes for CASSSPESLFVYEQYF.

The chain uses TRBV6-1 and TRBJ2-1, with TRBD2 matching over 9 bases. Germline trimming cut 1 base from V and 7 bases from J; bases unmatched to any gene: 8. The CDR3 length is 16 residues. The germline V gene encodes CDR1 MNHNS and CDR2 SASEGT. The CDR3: CASSEDGRGGRNEQFF. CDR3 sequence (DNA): TGTGCCAGCAGTGAAGATGGGCGGGGGGGTCGGAATGAGCAGTTCTTC.

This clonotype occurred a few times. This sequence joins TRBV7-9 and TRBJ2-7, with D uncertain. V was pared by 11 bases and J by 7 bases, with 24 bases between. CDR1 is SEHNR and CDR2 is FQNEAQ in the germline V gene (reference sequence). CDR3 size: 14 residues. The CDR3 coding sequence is TGTGCCGTCCGAAGCTCCCCGTCCGATGGTGAGCAGTACTTC. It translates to CAVRSSPSDGEQYF.

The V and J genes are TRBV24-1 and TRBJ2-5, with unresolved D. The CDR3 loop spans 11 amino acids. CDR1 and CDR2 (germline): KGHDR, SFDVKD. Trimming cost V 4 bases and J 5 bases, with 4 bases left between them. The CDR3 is CATSDMETQYF. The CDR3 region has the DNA TGTGCCACCAGTGACATGGAGACCCAGTACTTC.

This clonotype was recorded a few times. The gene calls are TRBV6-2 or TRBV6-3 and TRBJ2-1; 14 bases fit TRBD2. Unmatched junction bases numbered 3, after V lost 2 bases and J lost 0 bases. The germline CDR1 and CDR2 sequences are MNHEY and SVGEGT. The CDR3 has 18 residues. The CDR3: CASSYLGTSGSSYNEQFF. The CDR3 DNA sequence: TGTGCCAGCAGTTACCTCGGGACTAGCGGGAGCTCCTACAATGAGCAGTTCTTC.

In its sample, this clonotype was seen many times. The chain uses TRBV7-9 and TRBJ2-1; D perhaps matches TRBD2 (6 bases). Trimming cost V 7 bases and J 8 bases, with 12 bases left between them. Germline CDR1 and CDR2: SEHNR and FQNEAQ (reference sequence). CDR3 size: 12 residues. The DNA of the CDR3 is TGTGCCAGCACCGGGGGATCGGATGAGCAGTTCTTC. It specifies CASTGGSDEQFF.